The 17 T cell receptor beta chains reported below all come from one sample, sequenced in a study of T cells in localized non-small cell lung cancer. The repertoire was sequenced with immunoSEQ multiplex PCR; TCRdb's copy has only in-frame clones and lacks some. The table includes some 130,000 clones, about 90% detected once. The sequencing used peripheral blood, collected before any cancer treatment. The receptor source for this set is a female donor of 60 years or more with stage I lung adenocarcinoma.

The chain couples TRBV6-1 to TRBJ1-5; D gene unclear. The CDR3 totals 13 residues. V shed 6 bases and J shed 3 bases, with 9 bases lying between them. Germline V CDR1 and CDR2: MNHNS, SASEGT. The CDR3 sequence is CASRSGANQPQHF. The DNA of the CDR3 is TGTGCCAGCAGGAGCGGAGCCAATCAGCCCCAGCATTTT.

V gene TRBV5-1 combines with J gene TRBJ1-6; D is unresolved. V was shortened by 5 bases and J by 0 bases, with 6 bases between the two germline ends. The CDR3 is made up of 14 amino acids. The germline CDR1 and CDR2 sequences are SGHRS and YFSETQ. Here the CDR3 DNA reads TGCGCCAGCAGAGTAAGCTCCTATAATTCACCCCTCCACTTT. Its translation is CASRVSSYNSPLHF.

This clone showed up just once. The rearrangement joins TRBV6-1 to TRBJ2-5; the D gene could be TRBD1 or TRBD2 (5 bases each). The J call is in doubt because the DNA end fits TRBJ2-7 better. The CDR3 consists of 11 residues. CDR1 is MNHNS and CDR2 is SASEGT in the germline V gene. The CDR3 spells CASEGTYEQYF. CDR3 DNA: TGTGCCAGCGAGGGGACGTACGAGCAGTACTTC.

The chain employs TRBV19 and TRBJ1-5, with D tentatively TRBD1 (5 bases). Trimming pared 7 bases from V and 7 bases from J, leaving 17 bases between. This CDR3 comprises 14 residues. Germline CDR1 is LNHDA and CDR2 is SQIVND (reference sequence). The CDR3 reads CASTAGGVPQPQHF. The CDR3 DNA is TGTGCCAGTACGGCGGGGGGGGTTCCGCAGCCCCAGCATTTT.

The gene calls are TRBV6-1 and TRBJ1-5, with D perhaps TRBD1 (5 bases). Per the germline V gene, CDR1 is MNHNS and CDR2 is SASEGT. Trimming stripped 8 bases from V and 4 bases from J, with 12 bases between. The CDR3 totals 13 residues. This CDR3 reads CASCRGTNQPQHF. The CDR3, as DNA: TGTGCCAGCTGTCGGGGCACGAATCAGCCCCAGCATTTT.

J is TRBJ2-1 and V is TRBV7-9; D not certain. Deletions cut 2 bases from V and 0 bases from J, with 8 bases between. Germline V gene lookup returns CDR1 SEHNR and CDR2 FQNEAQ (reference sequence). The CDR3 length is 15 residues. The CDR3 DNA reads as TGTGCCAGCAGCTTATCTGGCGGCTCCTACAATGAGCAGTTCTTC. Its translation: CASSLSGGSYNEQFF.

This sequence joins TRBV6-1 and TRBJ1-5; D unclear. Deletions cut 1 base from V and 2 bases from J, with 15 bases between. The CDR3 covers 17 residues. CDR1 is MNHNS and CDR2 is SASEGT in the germline V gene. In nucleotides, the CDR3 is TGTGCCAGCAGTGAAGATTACAGAGCGACGGGCAATCAGCCCCAGCATTTT. This translates into CASSEDYRATGNQPQHF.

The table lists this clone with a count of one. The gene calls are TRBV10-3 and TRBJ1-3; the D gene is possibly TRBD1 (6 bases). The CDR3 covers 15 residues. Germline V lookup: CDR1 ENHRY, CDR2 SYGVKD. V was pared by 6 bases and J by 4 bases, with 16 bases between. This CDR3 reads CAIRDPGASGNTIYF. Written as DNA, the CDR3 is TGTGCCATCAGAGATCCGGGGGCCTCAGGAAACACCATATATTTT.

This clone rates as medium-sized. V usage is TRBV11-1 and J usage is TRBJ2-1; 9 bases map to TRBD2. Germline assignment: CDR1 SGHAT and CDR2 FQDESV (reference sequence). The V and J ends lost 5 bases and 5 bases, in that order; junction bases with no gene match: 19. This CDR3 has 19 amino acids. The CDR3 loop is CASSQATRVAGVSNNEQFF. The DNA for the CDR3 is TGTGCCAGCAGCCAAGCGACACGTGTAGCGGGAGTGAGTAACAATGAGCAGTTCTTC.

The genes are TRBV19 and TRBJ2-3; D unclear. Germline V CDR1 and CDR2: LNHDA, SQIVND (reference sequence). With 7 bases removed from V and 1 base from J, the gap between germline ends came to 18 bases. The CDR3 sequence is 16 residues long. CDR3 loop: CASTVRLGSGTDTQYF. CDR3 coding DNA: TGTGCCAGTACCGTCCGTCTGGGGTCCGGCACAGATACGCAGTATTTT.

The V call is TRBV19, the J call TRBJ1-1, with a tentative D call TRBD1 (5 bases). Per the germline V gene, CDR1 is LNHDA and CDR2 is SQIVND (reference sequence). With 3 bases removed from V and 10 bases from J, the gap between germline ends came to 18 bases. The CDR3 sequence is 14 residues long. As DNA, the CDR3 is TGTGCCAGTAGTATCCAAGACGGGGGGTTTAGAGCTTTCTTT. Translating it yields CASSIQDGGFRAFF.

The gene calls are TRBV11-2 and TRBJ2-7; D is ambiguous. Per germline, CDR1 SGHAT and CDR2 FQNNGV. V was pared by 3 bases and J by 2 bases, with 8 bases between. The length of the CDR3 is 13 residues. The CDR3 sequence: CASSLTFTYEQYF. The CDR3 DNA follows: TGTGCCAGCAGCTTGACCTTCACCTACGAGCAGTACTTC.

The CDR3 spells CASSPISPKENTGELFF. In DNA, the CDR3 is TGTGCCAGCAGCCCGATATCGCCCAAGGAAAACACCGGGGAGCTGTTTTTT. V and J are TRBV7-8 and TRBJ2-2, with no clear D. V lost 5 bases and J 2 bases, leaving 18 bases between the germline ends. The CDR3 is 17 amino acids. From germline, CDR1 is SGHVS and CDR2 FQNEAQ.

The rearrangement joins TRBV5-4 to TRBJ2-7; tentative D call: TRBD1 (5 bases). Looked up from germline, CDR1 is SGHNT and CDR2 is YYREEE (reference sequence). The V end was cut by 0 bases, the J end by 0 bases, with 7 bases between. CDR3 size: 14 residues. The DNA of the CDR3 is TGTGCCAGCAGCTTGGACAGGAGCTCCTACGAGCAGTACTTC. Translating gives CASSLDRSSYEQYF.

This chain connects TRBV10-3 to TRBJ1-2; D ambiguous. Between the trimmed V and J ends, which lost 3 bases and 4 bases, there was a span of 9 bases. CDR3 length equals 13 residues. Germline V gives CDR1 ENHRY, CDR2 SYGVKD. This CDR3 is CAISEQKLYGYTF. CDR3 bases: TGTGCCATCAGTGAACAAAAGCTCTATGGCTACACCTTC.

This chain connects TRBV4-1 to TRBJ2-5; D gene uncertain. Germline V gene data show CDR1 as MGHRA and CDR2 as YSYEKL. V shed 4 bases and J shed 2 bases, with 14 bases lying between them. The CDR3 is made up of 15 amino acids. In DNA, the CDR3 is TGCGCCAGCAGCCGCCGACTCGCGGATCAAGAGACCCAGTACTTC. This encodes CASSRRLADQETQYF.

This chain connects TRBV7-6 to TRBJ2-2; 7 bases match TRBD1. Germline lookup yields CDR1 SGHVS and CDR2 FNYEAQ. V gave up 3 bases and J gave up 0 bases; unmatched junction bases: 4. The CDR3 length is 16 residues. CDR3 nucleotide sequence: TGTGCCAGCAGCTTGACCGGGACAGCGAACACCGGGGAGCTGTTTTTT. It translates to CASSLTGTANTGELFF.